These T cell receptor beta chains were read from a single sample in a study of cytomegalovirus exposure and HLA in healthy donors. Libraries were prepared by immunoSEQ multiplex PCR; TCRdb keeps only in-frame clonotypes and omits some of them. The sample lists 150,000 to 200,000 clones, about four fifths occurring once. Sequences were obtained from PBMCs. The source of these receptors is a woman in her late teens or twenties in good health and CMV-seronegative. The CDR3 runs from the conserved cysteine through the conserved F or W. A D gene is named only where the DNA matches it firmly. Size values are once, few and many counts, or a class for expanded clones, and some rows have none.

V: TRBV27; J: TRBJ2-7; size: -; D: -; CDR3: CASSSETAPYEQYF; DNA: TGTGCCAGCAGTTCCGAGACAGCGCCCTACGAGCAGTACTTC
V: TRBV15; J: TRBJ2-5; size: -; D: -; CDR3: CATSRDLGTKETQYF; DNA: TGTGCCACCAGCAGAGATCTAGGCACTAAAGAGACCCAGTACTTC
V: TRBV11-2; J: TRBJ1-2; size: -; D: TRBD1; CDR3: CASSFLDRGYGYTF; DNA: TGTGCCAGCAGCTTCCTAGACAGGGGCTATGGCTACACCTTC
V: TRBV6-1; J: TRBJ1-1; size: once; D: TRBD1; CDR3: CASIERQGVLTEAFF; DNA: TGTGCCAGCATCGAGAGACAGGGAGTTCTTACTGAAGCTTTCTTT
V: TRBV15; J: TRBJ1-1; size: -; D: -; CDR3: CATSNGGLDTEAFF; DNA: TGTGCCACCAGCAACGGAGGGTTGGACACTGAAGCTTTCTTT
V: TRBV11-2; J: TRBJ2-7; size: -; D: -; CDR3: CASSYGTTARHEQYF; DNA: TGTGCCAGCAGCTACGGGACAACCGCCCGTCACGAGCAGTACTTC
V: TRBV18; J: TRBJ1-2; size: -; D: -; CDR3: CASSPRSGDGYTF; DNA: TGTGCCAGCTCACCACGGTCGGGGGACGGCTACACCTTC
V: TRBV6-6; J: TRBJ2-7; size: -; D: -; CDR3: CASSRPGSTAEQYF; DNA: TGTGCCAGCAGTCGTCCTGGGAGTACCGCCGAGCAGTACTTC
V: TRBV4-3; J: TRBJ1-1; size: few; D: -; CDR3: CASSQDGRTEAFF; DNA: TGCGCCAGCAGCCAAGACGGCAGGACTGAAGCTTTCTTT
V: TRBV7-2; J: TRBJ2-7; size: -; D: TRBD2; CDR3: CASSLQSQGTSGYYEQYF; DNA: TGTGCCAGCAGCTTACAGTCCCAAGGGACTAGCGGATATTACGAGCAGTACTTC
V: TRBV29-1; J: TRBJ1-4; size: -; D: -; CDR3: CSVKGGEDEKLFF; DNA: TGCAGCGTTAAGGGTGGGGAGGATGAAAAACTGTTTTTT
V: TRBV28; J: TRBJ1-5; size: -; D: TRBD1; CDR3: CASSLGLLGGLTGDQPQHF; DNA: TGTGCCAGCAGTTTGGGTCTACTGGGGGGGCTGACAGGGGATCAGCCCCAGCATTTT
V: TRBV7-2; J: TRBJ2-7; size: -; D: -; CDR3: CASSGLLADSYEQYF; DNA: TGTGCCAGCAGCGGCCTCTTAGCGGACTCCTACGAGCAGTACTTC
V: TRBV10-1; J: TRBJ2-1; size: few; D: TRBD1; CDR3: CASSEDRVDNEQFF; DNA: TGCGCCAGCAGTGAGGACAGGGTCGACAATGAGCAGTTCTTC
V: TRBV30; J: TRBJ1-1; size: -; D: -; CDR3: CAWAQGNTEAFF; DNA: TGTGCCTGGGCTCAGGGAAACACTGAAGCTTTCTTT
V: TRBV10-1; J: TRBJ2-3; size: -; D: -; CDR3: CASSDLVEDTQYF; DNA: TGCGCCAGCAGTGATCTAGTTGAAGATACGCAGTATTTT
V: TRBV30; J: TRBJ1-2; size: -; D: -; CDR3: CAVAGVGEGYTF; DNA: TGTGCCGTGGCGGGGGTCGGAGAAGGCTACACCTTC
V: TRBV6-5; J: TRBJ2-5; size: -; D: TRBD1; CDR3: CASSSAPTGYQETQYF; DNA: TGTGCCAGCAGTTCCGCCCCGACAGGGTACCAAGAGACCCAGTACTTC
V: TRBV11-2; J: TRBJ1-4; size: -; D: TRBD1; CDR3: CASRPQGGNEKLFF; DNA: TGTGCCAGCAGACCACAGGGGGGTAATGAAAAACTGTTTTTT
V: TRBV25-1; J: TRBJ2-3; size: -; D: TRBD2; CDR3: CASSDQITSGRGDTQYF; DNA: TGTGCCAGCAGTGATCAGATCACTAGCGGGAGGGGAGATACGCAGTATTTT
V: TRBV6-5; J: TRBJ2-3; size: -; D: -; CDR3: CASSYAAEYTDTQYF; DNA: TGTGCCAGCAGTTACGCAGCGGAGTACACAGATACGCAGTATTTT
V: TRBV2; J: TRBJ2-5; size: -; D: TRBD1; CDR3: CASRETGGGGETQYF; DNA: TGTGCCAGCAGGGAGACAGGGGGCGGTGGTGAGACCCAGTACTTC
V: TRBV5-6; J: TRBJ2-1; size: once; D: -; CDR3: CASSLGQANEQFF; DNA: TGTGCCAGCAGCTTGGGGCAGGCGAATGAGCAGTTCTTC
V: TRBV5-1; J: TRBJ2-3; size: -; D: TRBD2; CDR3: CASSLGQLAAITDTQYF; DNA: TGCGCCAGCAGCCTAGGGCAGCTAGCGGCAATCACAGATACGCAGTATTTT
V: TRBV28; J: TRBJ1-5; size: -; D: -; CDR3: CASSKLGQPQHF; DNA: TGTGCCAGCAGCAAGCTTGGTCAGCCCCAGCATTTT
V: TRBV2; J: TRBJ2-4; size: once; D: -; CDR3: CASIQGLPTKNIQYF; DNA: TGTGCCAGCATACAGGGACTACCCACCAAAAACATTCAGTACTTC
V: TRBV5-6; J: TRBJ2-4; size: -; D: -; CDR3: CASSLVWAGASKNIQYF; DNA: TGTGCCAGCAGCTTGGTTTGGGCAGGGGCATCCAAAAACATTCAGTACTTC
V: TRBV27; J: TRBJ1-2; size: once; D: TRBD1; CDR3: CASSFSGTGTNYGYTF; DNA: TGTGCCAGCAGTTTCTCCGGGACAGGGACTAACTATGGCTACACCTTC
V: TRBV2; J: TRBJ2-1; size: once; D: TRBD2; CDR3: CALETRPGLASNEQFF; DNA: TGTGCCCTTGAAACTCGACCGGGACTAGCAAGCAATGAGCAGTTCTTC
V: TRBV28; J: TRBJ2-5; size: -; D: -; CDR3: CASSFSERAGETQYF; DNA: TGTGCCAGCAGTTTCTCTGAGCGGGCTGGGGAGACCCAGTACTTC
V: TRBV4-2; J: TRBJ2-1; size: -; D: TRBD2; CDR3: CASSQDRSGGKNEQFF; DNA: TGTGCCAGCAGCCAAGATCGGAGCGGGGGGAAGAATGAGCAGTTCTTC
V: TRBV7-8; J: TRBJ2-1; size: -; D: TRBD2; CDR3: CASNYKRTSEEQFF; DNA: TGTGCCAGCAACTACAAGAGGACTAGCGAGGAGCAGTTCTTC
V: TRBV19; J: TRBJ2-3; size: -; D: TRBD1; CDR3: CASSIDFVGQGVTDTQYF; DNA: TGTGCCAGTAGTATTGATTTTGTGGGACAGGGGGTCACAGATACGCAGTATTTT
V: TRBV30; J: TRBJ2-3; size: -; D: -; CDR3: CAWSSMPEDTQYF; DNA: TGTGCCTGGAGTTCCATGCCCGAGGATACGCAGTATTTT
V: TRBV27; J: TRBJ2-5; size: -; D: TRBD2; CDR3: CASSLSQGLAGGAETQYF; DNA: TGTGCCAGCAGTTTGTCTCAGGGACTAGCGGGCGGGGCAGAGACCCAGTACTTC
V: TRBV7-9; J: TRBJ1-2; size: -; D: -; CDR3: CASSLGSPEAGYTF; DNA: TGTGCCAGCAGCTTAGGTTCGCCTGAAGCTGGCTACACCTTC
V: TRBV10-3; J: TRBJ2-1; size: -; D: TRBD2; CDR3: CAISEGASGAWDEQFF; DNA: TGTGCCATCAGTGAGGGGGCTAGCGGGGCCTGGGATGAGCAGTTCTTC
V: TRBV5-4; J: TRBJ1-2; size: -; D: -; CDR3: CASSLFAGSLYGYTF; DNA: TGTGCCAGCAGCTTATTTGCAGGATCTCTATATGGCTACACCTTC
V: TRBV27; J: TRBJ1-3; size: -; D: TRBD1; CDR3: CASSSRTGVSENSGNTIYF; DNA: TGTGCCAGCAGTTCCCGGACAGGGGTCTCAGAGAACTCTGGAAACACCATATATTTT
V: TRBV28; J: TRBJ2-3; size: -; D: TRBD2; CDR3: CASMKREEWVDADTQYF; DNA: TGTGCCAGCATGAAGCGGGAGGAATGGGTAGACGCAGATACGCAGTATTTT
V: TRBV7-2; J: TRBJ1-1; size: few; D: TRBD1; CDR3: CASSIRQGADTEAFF; DNA: TGTGCCAGCAGCATAAGACAGGGGGCGGACACTGAAGCTTTCTTT
V: TRBV20-1; J: TRBJ2-3; size: -; D: -; CDR3: CSASAGTQYF; DNA: TGCAGTGCTAGTGCGGGTACGCAGTATTTT
V: TRBV27; J: TRBJ2-1; size: -; D: TRBD2; CDR3: CASSLSPPVPGGPVSYDNEQFF; DNA: TGTGCCAGCAGTTTATCCCCTCCAGTTCCGGGAGGGCCGGTCTCCTACGACAATGAGCAGTTCTTC
V: TRBV30; J: TRBJ1-5; size: -; D: TRBD1; CDR3: CAWRGTGEQPQHF; DNA: TGTGCCTGGAGAGGTACAGGGGAGCAGCCCCAGCATTTT
V: TRBV21-1; J: TRBJ2-5; size: -; D: -; CDR3: CASSNDRRQETQYF; DNA: TGTGCCAGCAGCAACGACAGGAGACAAGAGACCCAGTACTTC
V: TRBV5-1; J: TRBJ1-2; size: -; D: -; CDR3: CASSLALTGGGGYTF; DNA: TGCGCCAGCAGCTTGGCGCTTACGGGAGGTGGTGGCTACACCTTC
V: TRBV4-1; J: TRBJ1-1; size: -; D: TRBD1; CDR3: CASSLRTLGQGGGSTEAFF; DNA: TGCGCCAGCAGCCTGAGAACGCTAGGACAGGGAGGGGGGAGTACTGAAGCTTTCTTT
V: TRBV27; J: TRBJ2-7; size: -; D: TRBD2; CDR3: CASSLIAGAVEQYF; DNA: TGTGCCAGCAGTCTCATAGCGGGAGCTGTCGAGCAGTACTTC
V: TRBV4-3; J: TRBJ2-3; size: once; D: -; CDR3: CASSQDHRLGGSTDTQYF; DNA: TGCGCCAGCAGCCAAGATCACCGCCTGGGGGGAAGCACAGATACGCAGTATTTT
V: TRBV28; J: TRBJ2-1; size: -; D: -; CDR3: CASSLSVEVTSSYNEQFF; DNA: TGTGCCAGCAGTTTATCTGTGGAGGTCACTAGCTCCTACAATGAGCAGTTCTTC
V: TRBV11-2; J: TRBJ1-1; size: -; D: -; CDR3: CASSPTTVTEAFF; DNA: TGTGCCAGCAGCCCTACGACAGTTACTGAAGCTTTCTTT
V: TRBV28; J: TRBJ1-2; size: -; D: TRBD1; CDR3: CAAIPTYGTGGYGYTF; DNA: TGTGCCGCAATTCCGACCTACGGGACAGGGGGCTATGGCTACACCTTC
V: TRBV29-1; J: TRBJ2-5; size: -; D: -; CDR3: CSEIGGGGETQYF; DNA: TGCAGCGAAATAGGGGGGGGAGGGGAGACCCAGTACTTC
V: TRBV5-1; J: TRBJ1-1; size: -; D: -; CDR3: CASSLSGTEAFF; DNA: TGCGCCAGCAGCCTCTCGGGCACTGAAGCTTTCTTT